These T cell receptor beta chains were read from a single sample in a study of technical replicates of blood from a handful of donors. Sequencing was performed with immunoSEQ multiplex PCR; in TCRdb, only in-frame clones are kept and a portion is missing. The sample has tens of thousands of clones; approximately 94% are singletons. What was sequenced was T cells isolated from PBMCs. Receptors were obtained from a human donor in good health. The CDR3 runs from the conserved cysteine through the conserved F or W. The order of the fields is V gene, J gene, clone size, D gene, CDR3 protein, CDR3 DNA. A D gene is named only where the DNA matches it firmly. Only part of the rows carry a size: once, few, many, or a class if the clone is expanded.

>TRBV9|TRBJ2-7|-|TRBD2
CASSVDERGYEQYF
TGTGCCAGCAGCGTAGATGAGCGGGGCTACGAGCAGTACTTC
>TRBV4-1|TRBJ2-3|-|-
CASSPTSGTSTDTQYF
TGCGCCAGCAGCCCGACAAGTGGCACTAGCACAGATACGCAGTATTTT
>TRBV27|TRBJ2-7|-|TRBD1
CASGQDRGLGEQYF
TGTGCCAGCGGACAGGACAGGGGCCTGGGCGAGCAGTACTTC
>TRBV30|TRBJ1-1|few|-
CAWSVDGRGTEAFF
TGTGCCTGGAGTGTAGATGGGAGGGGCACTGAAGCTTTCTTT
>TRBV4-3|TRBJ1-2|-|TRBD1
CASSLDRDRDYGYTF
TGCGCCAGCAGCCTCGACCGGGACAGAGACTATGGCTACACCTTC
>TRBV28|TRBJ2-7|-|-
CASSLLAVINLHEQYF
TGTGCCAGCAGTTTATTGGCGGTTATTAATCTTCACGAGCAGTACTTC
>TRBV5-1|TRBJ2-1|few|-
CASSPVSSYNEQFF
TGCGCCAGCAGCCCGGTTAGCTCCTACAATGAGCAGTTCTTC
>TRBV29-1|TRBJ1-1|-|-
CSPGERNTEAFF
TGCAGCCCAGGGGAAAGGAACACTGAAGCTTTCTTT
>TRBV15|TRBJ2-1|-|TRBD2
CATSTLAGGEAFNEQFF
TGTGCCACCAGCACACTAGCGGGAGGGGAGGCCTTCAATGAGCAGTTCTTC
>TRBV19|TRBJ1-4|-|TRBD1
CASSAGGGREKLFF
TGTGCCAGTAGTGCAGGGGGCGGTCGGGAAAAACTGTTTTTT
>TRBV29-1|TRBJ2-3|-|TRBD2
CSVTFGLAGELRADTQYF
TGCAGCGTGACCTTTGGACTAGCGGGAGAACTAAGAGCTGATACGCAGTATTTT
>TRBV5-4|TRBJ1-4|-|TRBD1
CASSSTDRTELFF
TGTGCCAGCAGCTCTACGGACAGGACGGAACTGTTTTTT
>TRBV10-3|TRBJ2-7|-|TRBD2
CAISESEGLAGVNEQYF
TGTGCCATCAGTGAGAGTGAAGGACTAGCGGGAGTCAACGAGCAGTACTTC
>TRBV6-6|TRBJ1-2|-|TRBD1
CASKLGQGNYGYTF
TGTGCCAGCAAACTGGGACAGGGGAACTATGGCTACACCTTC
>TRBV7-9|TRBJ2-7|-|TRBD2
CASSLGLAVSSYEQYF
TGTGCCAGCAGCTTAGGACTAGCGGTAAGCTCCTACGAGCAGTACTTC
>TRBV5-1|TRBJ2-3|-|-
CASSDIDTQYF
TGCGCCAGCAGCGACATAGATACGCAGTATTTT
>TRBV27|TRBJ1-2|-|-
CASSLQGLSGYTF
TGTGCCAGCAGTCTACAGGGTTTAAGTGGCTACACCTTC
>TRBV28|TRBJ1-3|once|TRBD1
CASSETGPGNTIYF
TGTGCCAGCAGCGAGACAGGGCCTGGAAACACCATATATTTT
>TRBV9|TRBJ1-2|-|-
CASSVRANYGYTF
TGTGCCAGCAGCGTAAGAGCTAACTATGGCTACACCTTC
>TRBV28|TRBJ1-3|-|-
CASSLPGSGNTIYF
TGTGCCAGCAGTTTACCGGGGAGCGGAAACACCATATATTTT
>TRBV2|TRBJ2-5|-|TRBD1
CASMDRVRGETQYF
TGTGCCAGCATGGACAGGGTGCGAGGAGAGACCCAGTACTTC
>TRBV19|TRBJ1-5|-|TRBD1
CASSARDRGHNQPQHF
TGTGCCAGTAGTGCCCGCGACAGGGGGCACAATCAGCCCCAGCATTTT
>TRBV6-1|TRBJ2-2|-|-
CASSQTRTGELFF
TGTGCCAGCAGTCAAACTAGAACCGGGGAGCTGTTTTTT
>TRBV9|TRBJ1-1|-|-
CASSEGRWGNTEAFF
TGTGCCAGCAGCGAGGGGCGGTGGGGGAACACTGAAGCTTTCTTT
>TRBV2|TRBJ2-7|-|-
CASSGTGTKPYEQYF
TGTGCCAGCAGTGGTACCGGGACAAAACCCTACGAGCAGTACTTC
>TRBV28|TRBJ1-2|-|TRBD1
CASSPSIGQGFYGYTF
TGTGCCAGCAGTCCCTCCATTGGACAGGGCTTCTATGGCTACACCTTC
>TRBV7-7|TRBJ2-5|-|TRBD1
CASSRGQKETQYF
TGTGCTAGCAGCAGGGGACAGAAAGAGACCCAGTACTTC
>TRBV10-3|TRBJ2-7|-|TRBD1
CAISELHRDRPYEQYF
TGTGCCATCAGTGAGTTACACCGGGACAGGCCCTACGAGCAGTACTTC
>TRBV14|TRBJ2-3|-|-
CASSLTTYYYTDTQYF
TGTGCCAGCAGCCTGACAACCTATTATTACACAGATACGCAGTATTTT
>TRBV6-5|TRBJ2-4|-|-
CASKRGGDKNIQYF
TGTGCCAGCAAAAGGGGCGGGGACAAAAACATTCAGTACTTC
>TRBV30|TRBJ2-1|-|-
CAWSVSAGSDEQFF
TGTGCCTGGAGTGTTTCAGCGGGCTCTGATGAGCAGTTCTTC
>TRBV30|TRBJ1-4|-|-
CAWSGREGDEKLFF
TGTGCCTGGAGTGGGAGGGAAGGAGATGAAAAACTGTTTTTT
>TRBV2|TRBJ1-2|-|TRBD1
CASRTTQGAVYGYTF
TGTGCCAGCAGGACGACACAGGGGGCTGTCTATGGCTACACCTTC
>TRBV9|TRBJ1-5|-|-
CASSVNPSQPQHF
TGTGCCAGCAGCGTAAATCCGTCGCAGCCCCAGCATTTT
>TRBV28|TRBJ2-3|-|-
CASSQSTDTQYF
TGTGCCAGCAGCCAAAGCACAGATACGCAGTATTTT
>TRBV7-2|TRBJ2-1|-|TRBD1
CASSGRDRVDNEQFF
TGTGCCAGCAGCGGCCGGGACAGGGTAGACAATGAGCAGTTCTTC
>TRBV2|TRBJ1-5|-|TRBD1
CASSEAGTGFHYQPQHF
TGTGCCAGCAGCGAAGCCGGGACAGGGTTCCACTATCAGCCCCAGCATTTT
>TRBV6-5|TRBJ2-7|-|TRBD1
CASSYSDRGYYEQYF
TGTGCCAGCAGTTACTCGGACAGGGGTTATTACGAGCAGTACTTC
>TRBV29-1|TRBJ2-1|-|-
CSVDEPGAWQFF
TGCAGCGTTGATGAGCCGGGAGCATGGCAGTTCTTC